The rows below give T cell receptor beta chains drawn from one sample of a study of blood T cell repertoires in COVID-19. Sequencing was performed with immunoSEQ multiplex PCR; in TCRdb, only in-frame clones are kept and a portion is missing. This repertoire shows some 120,000 clones, approximately 87% found once; its top ten account for 3.6%. The specimen was peripheral blood. These receptors originate from a woman in her sixties with acute or convalescent COVID-19. The CDR3 runs from the conserved cysteine through the conserved F or W. A D gene is named only where the DNA matches it firmly. Clone sizes are given selectively: once, few, many, or a class where the clone is expanded.

J gene	D gene	clone size	V gene	CDR3 protein	CDR3 DNA
TRBJ2-2	TRBD2	.	TRBV15	CATSRELAGEAGELFF	TGTGCCACCAGCAGAGAACTAGCGGGAGAGGCCGGGGAGCTGTTTTTT
TRBJ2-1	.	few	TRBV6-5	CASTIRNEQFF	TGTGCCAGCACAATCAGGAATGAGCAGTTCTTC
TRBJ1-6	.	once	TRBV5-1	CASSYGDNNSPLHF	TGCGCCAGCAGCTACGGGGACAATAATTCACCCCTCCACTTT
TRBJ1-2	TRBD1	.	TRBV4-2	CASSQPDRVGYTF	TGTGCCAGCAGCCAACCGGACAGGGTTGGCTACACCTTC
TRBJ1-2	.	.	TRBV3-1/TRBV3-2	CASSPNSYGYTF	TGTGCCAGCAGCCCCAACTCCTATGGCTACACCTTC
TRBJ1-2	.	once	TRBV7-9	CASSLESGGYTF	TGTGCCAGCAGCTTAGAGTCAGGCGGCTACACCTTC
TRBJ1-1	.	.	TRBV5-1	CASSSLDRNTEAFF	TGCGCCAGCAGCTCCTTAGACAGGAACACTGAAGCTTTCTTT
TRBJ1-2	.	once	TRBV28	CASSLYSVNYGYTF	TGTGCCAGCAGTTTATATTCGGTTAACTATGGCTACACCTTC
TRBJ1-5	.	.	TRBV14	CASRRAGNSNQPQHF	TGTGCCAGCAGGAGGGCAGGTAATAGCAATCAGCCCCAGCATTTT
TRBJ1-2	.	.	TRBV5-4	CASSLATHREGYTF	TGTGCCAGCAGCTTGGCGACACACCGGGAAGGCTACACCTTC
TRBJ2-2	.	.	TRBV9	CASSALGRASTGELFF	TGTGCCAGCAGCGCCCTGGGCAGGGCGAGCACCGGGGAGCTGTTTTTT
TRBJ2-1	.	.	TRBV6-5	CASSYVQGSEQFF	TGTGCCAGCAGTTACGTACAGGGCTCTGAGCAGTTCTTC
TRBJ1-2	.	.	TRBV6-5	CASSPGLTPIYGYTF	TGTGCCAGCAGTCCCGGACTGACTCCAATCTATGGCTACACCTTC
TRBJ2-1	.	.	TRBV7-6	CASSLEVASRGEQFF	TGTGCCAGCAGCTTAGAAGTAGCTAGCCGTGGTGAGCAGTTCTTC
TRBJ1-1	.	.	TRBV5-1	CASSLGRGLATEAFF	TGCGCCAGCAGCTTGGGTCGGGGTTTGGCCACTGAAGCTTTCTTT
TRBJ2-2	.	.	TRBV19	CASSPLTGRELFF	TGTGCCAGTAGTCCCCTCACAGGGCGGGAGCTGTTTTTT
TRBJ2-1	.	once	TRBV7-2	CASSLSRWSYNEQFF	TGTGCCAGCAGCTTATCCCGGTGGAGCTACAATGAGCAGTTCTTC
TRBJ1-3	.	.	TRBV9	CASSVESAGNTIYF	TGTGCCAGCAGCGTAGAGAGTGCTGGAAACACCATATATTTT
TRBJ2-5	TRBD1	once	TRBV11-3	CASSQWTGPETQYF	TGTGCCAGCAGCCAGTGGACAGGGCCAGAGACCCAGTACTTC
TRBJ1-1	.	few	TRBV28	CASSVRDTEAFF	TGTGCCAGCAGTGTACGGGACACTGAAGCTTTCTTT
TRBJ1-2	.	.	TRBV5-6	CASSLQGSNYGYTF	TGTGCCAGCAGCTTGCAGGGTTCTAACTATGGCTACACCTTC
TRBJ2-7	.	.	TRBV7-3	CASSPQGNGPYEQYF	TGTGCCAGCAGCCCTCAGGGAAATGGTCCCTACGAGCAGTACTTC
TRBJ1-1	.	once	TRBV29-1	CSVILNTEAFF	TGCAGCGTTATCTTGAACACTGAAGCTTTCTTT
TRBJ2-1	TRBD2	once	TRBV24-1	CATGLATSYNEQFF	TGTGCCACCGGACTAGCCACTTCCTACAATGAGCAGTTCTTC
TRBJ1-4	.	.	TRBV25-1	CASSARDKNEKLFF	TGTGCCAGCAGTGCCCGGGACAAAAATGAAAAACTGTTTTTT
TRBJ1-2	TRBD1	.	TRBV30	CAWSVRGTGDILHYGYTF	TGTGCCTGGAGTGTACGTGGGACAGGGGATATACTACACTATGGCTACACCTTC
TRBJ1-4	TRBD1	.	TRBV18	CASSPKTGPNEKLFF	TGTGCCAGCTCACCAAAGACAGGGCCTAATGAAAAACTGTTTTTT
TRBJ1-1	.	.	TRBV18	CASSPGTEAFF	TGTGCCAGCTCACCCGGGACAGAAGCTTTCTTT
TRBJ2-7	.	once	TRBV6-5	CASRKQGQYSYEQYF	TGTGCCAGCAGGAAACAGGGACAATATTCCTACGAGCAGTACTTC
TRBJ1-5	.	.	TRBV10-3	CAISWSGDQPQHF	TGTGCCATCTCTTGGAGCGGCGATCAGCCCCAGCATTTT
TRBJ1-1	.	.	TRBV5-1	CASSLVAGRDTEAFF	TGCGCCAGCAGCTTGGTGGCGGGCCGGGACACTGAAGCTTTCTTT
TRBJ2-5	TRBD2	once	TRBV12-3/TRBV12-4	CASRRDGLAQYF	TGTGCCAGCAGAAGGGACGGACTAGCACAGTACTTC
TRBJ2-1	.	few	TRBV7-9	CASSPPGSSYNEQFF	TGTGCCAGCAGCCCCCCCGGGAGCTCCTACAATGAGCAGTTCTTC
TRBJ1-2	.	.	TRBV6-5	CASSTGRATNYGYTF	TGTGCCAGCAGCACGGGCAGGGCTACGAACTATGGCTACACCTTC
TRBJ1-1	.	.	TRBV7-9	CASSPLLEAFF	TGTGCCAGCAGCCCCCTCCTAGAAGCTTTCTTT
TRBJ2-1	.	.	TRBV11-2	CASSRDISSYNEQFF	TGTGCCAGCAGCCGGGACATAAGCTCCTACAATGAGCAGTTCTTC
TRBJ1-6	.	few	TRBV28	CASSTIRSSYNSPLHF	TGTGCCAGCAGCACTATTAGGAGCTCCTATAATTCACCCCTCCACTTT
TRBJ1-1	.	.	TRBV7-8	CASSLWGRTDTEAFF	TGTGCCAGCAGCTTATGGGGGCGTACGGACACTGAAGCTTTCTTT
TRBJ1-2	.	.	TRBV6-5	CASSVDTLYGYTF	TGTGCCAGCAGCGTCGACACACTCTATGGCTACACCTTC
TRBJ2-3	TRBD2	.	TRBV19	CASSIPGGGTDTQYF	TGTGCCAGTAGTATCCCGGGAGGGGGCACAGATACGCAGTATTTT
TRBJ1-2	.	.	TRBV7-3	CASSQAPGYTF	TGTGCCAGCAGCCAGGCGCCCGGCTACACCTTC
TRBJ1-1	.	.	TRBV15	CATSSRRGANTEAFF	TGTGCCACCAGCAGCAGGAGGGGAGCGAACACTGAAGCTTTCTTT
TRBJ2-7	TRBD1	.	TRBV18	CASSQGQSSYEQYF	TGTGCCAGCTCACAGGGACAGAGCTCCTACGAGCAGTACTTC
TRBJ1-5	.	.	TRBV6-5	CASTVSINQPQHF	TGTGCCAGCACGGTAAGCATCAATCAGCCCCAGCATTTT
TRBJ1-5	.	few	TRBV29-1	CSGGEGQPQHF	TGCAGCGGTGGGGAGGGTCAGCCCCAGCATTTT
TRBJ1-5	TRBD1	.	TRBV6-5	CASHGQGAYQPQHF	TGTGCCAGCCATGGACAGGGGGCCTATCAGCCCCAGCATTTT
TRBJ2-1	TRBD1	.	TRBV9	CASSPTGTGASFRFF	TGTGCCAGCAGCCCGACCGGGACAGGGGCTTCATTCCGATTCTTC
TRBJ1-4	TRBD1	.	TRBV24-1	CATSDAGTGREKLFF	TGTGCCACCAGTGACGCCGGGACAGGGAGGGAAAAACTGTTTTTT
TRBJ2-1	.	.	TRBV6-1	CASSERIIPYNEQFF	TGTGCCAGCAGTGAGAGGATTATCCCCTACAATGAGCAGTTCTTC
TRBJ2-3	TRBD1	.	TRBV13	CASSLTGDADTQYF	TGTGCCAGCAGCTTGACAGGGGACGCAGATACGCAGTATTTT
TRBJ2-5	.	.	TRBV2	CASSEARGLQETQYF	TGTGCCAGCAGTGAAGCGCGGGGACTGCAAGAGACCCAGTACTTC